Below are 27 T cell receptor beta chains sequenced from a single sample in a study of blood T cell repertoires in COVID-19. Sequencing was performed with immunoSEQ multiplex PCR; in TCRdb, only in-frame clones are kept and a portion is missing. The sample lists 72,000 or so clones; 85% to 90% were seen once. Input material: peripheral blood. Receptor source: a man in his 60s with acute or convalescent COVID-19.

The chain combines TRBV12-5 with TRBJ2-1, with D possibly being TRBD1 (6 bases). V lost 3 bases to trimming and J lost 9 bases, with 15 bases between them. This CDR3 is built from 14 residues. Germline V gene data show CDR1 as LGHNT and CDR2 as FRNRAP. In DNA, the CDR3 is TGTGCTAGTGGTTTAGGTCAGACAGGCGGTGAGCAGTTCTTC. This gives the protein CASGLGQTGGEQFF. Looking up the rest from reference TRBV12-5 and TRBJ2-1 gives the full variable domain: DARVTQTPRHKVTEMGQEVTMRCQPILGHNTVFWYRQTMMQGLELLAYFRNRAPLDDSGMPKDRFSAEMPDATLATLKIQPSEPRDSAVYFCASGLGQTGGEQFFGPGTRLTVL.

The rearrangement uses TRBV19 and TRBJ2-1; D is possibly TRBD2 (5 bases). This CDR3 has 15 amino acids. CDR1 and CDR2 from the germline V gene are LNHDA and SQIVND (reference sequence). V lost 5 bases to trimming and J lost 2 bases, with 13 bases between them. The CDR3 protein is CASSERARAYNEQFF. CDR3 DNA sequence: TGTGCCAGTAGTGAGAGGGCGAGGGCCTACAATGAGCAGTTCTTC.

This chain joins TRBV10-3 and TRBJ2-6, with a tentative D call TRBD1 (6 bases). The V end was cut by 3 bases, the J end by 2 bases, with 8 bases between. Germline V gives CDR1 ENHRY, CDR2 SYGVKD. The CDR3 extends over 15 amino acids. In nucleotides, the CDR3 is TGTGCCATCAGTGATCCAGGGGCTGGGGCCAACGTCCTGACTTTC. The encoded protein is CAISDPGAGANVLTF.

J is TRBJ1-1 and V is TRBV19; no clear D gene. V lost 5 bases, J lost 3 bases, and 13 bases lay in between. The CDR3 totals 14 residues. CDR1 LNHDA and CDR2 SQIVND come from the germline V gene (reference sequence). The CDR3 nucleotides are TGTGCCAGTAGTCCCCACGGAGTAGACACTGAAGCTTTCTTT. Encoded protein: CASSPHGVDTEAFF.

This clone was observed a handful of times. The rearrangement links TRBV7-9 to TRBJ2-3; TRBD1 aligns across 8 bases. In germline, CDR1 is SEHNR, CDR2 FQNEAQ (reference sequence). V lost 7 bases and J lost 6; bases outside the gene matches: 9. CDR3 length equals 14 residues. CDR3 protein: CASTKTGVVDTQYF. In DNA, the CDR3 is TGTGCCAGCACCAAGACAGGGGTTGTTGATACGCAGTATTTT.

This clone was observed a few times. As DNA, the CDR3 is TGTGCCAGCAGGGGCCGGGACAGAGACACTGAAGCTTTCTTT. It is translated as CASRGRDRDTEAFF. The V gene is TRBV5-4, the J gene TRBJ1-1; 7 positions agree with TRBD1. The CDR3 covers 14 residues. Germline loops: CDR1 SGHNT, CDR2 YYREEE (reference sequence). The junction had 7 bases not matched to a gene; V was cut back by 5 bases and J by 3 bases.

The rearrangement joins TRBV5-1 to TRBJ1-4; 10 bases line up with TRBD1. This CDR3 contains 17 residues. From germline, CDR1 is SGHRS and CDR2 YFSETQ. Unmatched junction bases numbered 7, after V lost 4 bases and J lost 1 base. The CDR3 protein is CASSGDRGPGTNEKLFF. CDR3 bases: TGCGCCAGCAGCGGGGACAGGGGCCCCGGAACTAATGAAAAACTGTTTTTT.

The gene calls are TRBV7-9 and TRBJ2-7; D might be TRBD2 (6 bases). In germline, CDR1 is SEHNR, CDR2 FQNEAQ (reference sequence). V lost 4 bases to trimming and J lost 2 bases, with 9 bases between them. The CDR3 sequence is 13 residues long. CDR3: CASSWGVAYEQYF. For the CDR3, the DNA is TGTGCCAGCAGCTGGGGGGTAGCCTACGAGCAGTACTTC.

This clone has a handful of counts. DNA for the CDR3: TGTGCCAGCAGCTTAGCGGGTAGGGGCCAAGAGACCCAGTACTTC. Its protein product is CASSLAGRGQETQYF. This rearrangement joins TRBV5-6 to TRBJ2-5, with a tentative D call TRBD2 (6 bases). This CDR3 spans 15 amino acids. In germline, CDR1 is SGHDT, CDR2 YYEEEE. Trimming cost V 2 bases and J 1 base, with 12 bases left between them.

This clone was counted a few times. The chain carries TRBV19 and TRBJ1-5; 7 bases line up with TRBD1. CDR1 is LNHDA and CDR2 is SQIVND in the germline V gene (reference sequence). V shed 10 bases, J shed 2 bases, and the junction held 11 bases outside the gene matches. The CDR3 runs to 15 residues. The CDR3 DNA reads TGTGCCACCCGGGCCAGGGGGGACCGCAATCAGCCCCAGCATTTT. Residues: CATRARGDRNQPQHF.

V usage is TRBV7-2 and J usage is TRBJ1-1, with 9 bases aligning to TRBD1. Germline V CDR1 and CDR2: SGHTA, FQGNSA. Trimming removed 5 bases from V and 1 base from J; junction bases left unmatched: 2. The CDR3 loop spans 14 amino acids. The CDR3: CASSLTGGNTEAFF. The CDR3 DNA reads TGTGCCAGCAGCCTGACAGGGGGGAACACTGAAGCTTTCTTT.

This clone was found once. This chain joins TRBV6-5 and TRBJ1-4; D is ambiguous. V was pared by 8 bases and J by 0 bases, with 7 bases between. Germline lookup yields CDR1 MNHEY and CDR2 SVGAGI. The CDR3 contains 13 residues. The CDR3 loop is CASRLTTNEKLFF. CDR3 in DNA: TGTGCCAGCCGACTAACAACTAATGAAAAACTGTTTTTT.

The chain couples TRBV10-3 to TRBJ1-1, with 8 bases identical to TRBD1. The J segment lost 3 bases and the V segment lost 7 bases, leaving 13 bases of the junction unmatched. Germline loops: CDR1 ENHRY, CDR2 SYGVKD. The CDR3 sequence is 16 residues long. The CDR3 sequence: CAITSNGQGLYTEAFF. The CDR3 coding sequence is TGTGCCATCACCTCGAACGGACAGGGTTTGTACACTGAAGCTTTCTTT.

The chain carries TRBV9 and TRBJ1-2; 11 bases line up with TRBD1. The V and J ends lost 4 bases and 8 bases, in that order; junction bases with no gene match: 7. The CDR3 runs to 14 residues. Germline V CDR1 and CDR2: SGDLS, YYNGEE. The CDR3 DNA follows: TGTGCCAGCAGCCCCCCAGGACAGGGGGCCGGCTACACCTTC. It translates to CASSPPGQGAGYTF.

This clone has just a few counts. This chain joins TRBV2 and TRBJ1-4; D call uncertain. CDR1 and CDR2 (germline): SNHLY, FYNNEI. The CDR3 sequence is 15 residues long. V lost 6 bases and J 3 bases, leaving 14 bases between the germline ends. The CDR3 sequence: CASRSSASANEKLFF. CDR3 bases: TGTGCCAGCAGATCCTCAGCGTCGGCTAATGAAAAACTGTTTTTT.

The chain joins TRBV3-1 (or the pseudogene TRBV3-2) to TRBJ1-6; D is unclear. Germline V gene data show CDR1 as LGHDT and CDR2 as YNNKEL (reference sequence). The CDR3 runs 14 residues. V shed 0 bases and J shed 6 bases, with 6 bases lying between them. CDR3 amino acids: CASSQDISNSPLHF. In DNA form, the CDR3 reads TGTGCCAGCAGCCAAGATATCAGTAATTCACCCCTCCACTTT.

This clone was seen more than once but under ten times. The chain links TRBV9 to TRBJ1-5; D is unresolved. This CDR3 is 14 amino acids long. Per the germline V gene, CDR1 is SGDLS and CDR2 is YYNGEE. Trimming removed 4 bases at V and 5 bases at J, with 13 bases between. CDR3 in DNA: TGTGCCAGCAGCCCCGGCGGGCCGTATCAGCCCCAGCATTTT. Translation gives CASSPGGPYQPQHF.

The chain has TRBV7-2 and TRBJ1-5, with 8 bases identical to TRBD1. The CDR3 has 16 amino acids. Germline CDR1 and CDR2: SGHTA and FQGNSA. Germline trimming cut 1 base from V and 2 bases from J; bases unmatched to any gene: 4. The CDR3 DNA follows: TGTGCCAGCAGCTTAGGGCAGGGGGCAGGCAATCAGCCCCAGCATTTT. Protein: CASSLGQGAGNQPQHF. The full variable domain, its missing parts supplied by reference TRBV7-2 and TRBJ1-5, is GAGVSQSPSNKVTEKGKDVELRCDPISGHTALYWYRQSLGQGLEFLIYFQGNSAPDKSGLPSDRFSAERTGGSVSTLTIQRTQQEDSAVYLCASSLGQGAGNQPQHFGDGTRLSIL.

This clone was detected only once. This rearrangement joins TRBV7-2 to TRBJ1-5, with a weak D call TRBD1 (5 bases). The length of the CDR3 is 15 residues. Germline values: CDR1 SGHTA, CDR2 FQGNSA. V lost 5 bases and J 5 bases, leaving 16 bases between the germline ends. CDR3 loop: CASSLGGRGDQPQHF. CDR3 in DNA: TGTGCCAGCAGCCTAGGAGGAAGGGGCGATCAGCCCCAGCATTTT.

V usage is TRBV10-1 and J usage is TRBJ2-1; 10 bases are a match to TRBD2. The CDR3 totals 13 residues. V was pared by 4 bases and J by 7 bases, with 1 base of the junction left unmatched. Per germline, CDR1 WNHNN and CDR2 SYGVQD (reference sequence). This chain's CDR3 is CASSALAGNEQFF. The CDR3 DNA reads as TGCGCCAGCAGTGCACTAGCGGGGAATGAGCAGTTCTTC.

CDR3 DNA sequence: TGTGCCAGCAGTTTATACACCCTCAGGGGCACAGATACGCAGTATTTT. Translation gives CASSLYTLRGTDTQYF. The rearrangement joins TRBV27 to TRBJ2-3, with D perhaps TRBD1 (5 bases). V was cut by 1 base and J by 1 base, with 12 bases left in between. Germline-derived CDR1 and CDR2 are MNHEY and SMNVEV (reference sequence). This CDR3 region has 16 residues.

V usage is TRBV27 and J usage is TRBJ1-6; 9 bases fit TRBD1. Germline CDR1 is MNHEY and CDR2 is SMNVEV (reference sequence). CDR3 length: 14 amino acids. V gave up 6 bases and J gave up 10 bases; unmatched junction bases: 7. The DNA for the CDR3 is TGTGCCAGCAGGCTACAGGGGGCTGGGTCACCCCTCCACTTT. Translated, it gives CASRLQGAGSPLHF.

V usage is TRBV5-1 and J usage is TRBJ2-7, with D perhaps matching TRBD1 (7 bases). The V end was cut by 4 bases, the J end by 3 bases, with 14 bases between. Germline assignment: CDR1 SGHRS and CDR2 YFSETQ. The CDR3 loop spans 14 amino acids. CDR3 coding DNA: TGCGCCAGCAGCCTGGGGGGACAGCGCTACGAGCAGTACTTC. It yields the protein CASSLGGQRYEQYF.

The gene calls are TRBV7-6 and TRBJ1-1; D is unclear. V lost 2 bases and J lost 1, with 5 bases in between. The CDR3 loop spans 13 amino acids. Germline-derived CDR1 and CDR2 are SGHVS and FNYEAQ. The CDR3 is CASSLNRNTEAFF. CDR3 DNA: TGTGCCAGCAGCTTAAATCGGAACACTGAAGCTTTCTTT.

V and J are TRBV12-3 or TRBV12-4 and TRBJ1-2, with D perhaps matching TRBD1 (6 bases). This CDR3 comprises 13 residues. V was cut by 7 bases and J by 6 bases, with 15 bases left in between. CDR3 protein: CASIRGGTNGYTF. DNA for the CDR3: TGTGCCAGCATTAGGGGGGGCACCAATGGCTACACCTTC.

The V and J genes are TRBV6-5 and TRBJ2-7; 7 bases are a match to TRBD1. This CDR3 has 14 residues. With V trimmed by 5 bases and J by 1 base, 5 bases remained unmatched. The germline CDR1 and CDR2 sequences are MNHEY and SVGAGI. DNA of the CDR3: TGTGCCAGCAGTATTACGGGACAGTCCTACGAGCAGTACTTC. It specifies CASSITGQSYEQYF.

The CDR3 DNA reads TGTGCCAGCTCACCAGGCGGGGCCGTAACAGATACGCAGTATTTT. It encodes CASSPGGAVTDTQYF. The V call is TRBV18, the J call TRBJ2-3, with a possible D match to TRBD2 (6 bases). CDR1 and CDR2 (germline): KGHSH, LQKENI. This CDR3 is 15 amino acids long. Trimming pared 2 bases from V and 3 bases from J, leaving 12 bases between.